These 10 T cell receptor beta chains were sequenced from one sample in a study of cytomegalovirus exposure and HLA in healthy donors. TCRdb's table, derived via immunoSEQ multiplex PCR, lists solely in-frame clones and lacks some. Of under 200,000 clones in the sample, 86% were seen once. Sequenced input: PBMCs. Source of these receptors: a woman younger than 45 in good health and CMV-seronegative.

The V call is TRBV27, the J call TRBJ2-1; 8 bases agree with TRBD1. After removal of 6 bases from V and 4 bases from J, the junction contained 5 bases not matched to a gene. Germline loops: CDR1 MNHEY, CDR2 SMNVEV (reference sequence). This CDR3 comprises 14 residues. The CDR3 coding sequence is TGTGCCAGCAGAAGGGACAGGTTATACAATGAGCAGTTCTTC. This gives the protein CASRRDRLYNEQFF.

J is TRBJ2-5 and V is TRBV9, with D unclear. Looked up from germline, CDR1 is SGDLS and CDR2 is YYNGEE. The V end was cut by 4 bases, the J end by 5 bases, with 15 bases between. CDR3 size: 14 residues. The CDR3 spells CASSTTPGWETQYF. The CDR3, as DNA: TGTGCCAGCAGCACGACACCCGGATGGGAGACCCAGTACTTC.

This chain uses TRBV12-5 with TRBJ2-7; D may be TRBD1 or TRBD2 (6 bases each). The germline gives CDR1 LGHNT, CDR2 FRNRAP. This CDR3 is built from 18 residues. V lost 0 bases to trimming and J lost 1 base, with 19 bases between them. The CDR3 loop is CASGLVAWGDITSYEQYF. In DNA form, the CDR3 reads TGTGCTAGTGGTTTGGTAGCGTGGGGGGACATAACATCCTACGAGCAGTACTTC.

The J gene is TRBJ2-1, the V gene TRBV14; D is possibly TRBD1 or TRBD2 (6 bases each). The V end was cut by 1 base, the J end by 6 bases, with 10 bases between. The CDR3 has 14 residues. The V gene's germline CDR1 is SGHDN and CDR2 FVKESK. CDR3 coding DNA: TGTGCCAGCAGCCAAGTTGGGGGGCTCAATGAGCAGTTCTTC. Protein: CASSQVGGLNEQFF. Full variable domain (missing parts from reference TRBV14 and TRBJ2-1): EAGVTQFPSHSVIEKGQTVTLRCDPISGHDNLYWYRRVMGKEIKFLLHFVKESKQDESGMPNNRFLAERTGGTYSTLKVQPAELEDSGVYFCASSQVGGLNEQFFGPGTRLTVL.

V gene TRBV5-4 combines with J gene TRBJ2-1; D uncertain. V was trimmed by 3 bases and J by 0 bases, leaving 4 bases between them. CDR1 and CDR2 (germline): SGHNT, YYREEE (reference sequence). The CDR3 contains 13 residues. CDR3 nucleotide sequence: TGTGCCAGCAGCTATAGCTCCTACAATGAGCAGTTCTTC. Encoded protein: CASSYSSYNEQFF.

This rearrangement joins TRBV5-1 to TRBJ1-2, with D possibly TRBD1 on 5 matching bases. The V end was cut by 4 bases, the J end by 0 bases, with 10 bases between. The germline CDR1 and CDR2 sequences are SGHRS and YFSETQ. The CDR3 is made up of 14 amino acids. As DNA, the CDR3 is TGCGCCAGCAGCCCCCAGGGAGCTAACTATGGCTACACCTTC. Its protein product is CASSPQGANYGYTF.

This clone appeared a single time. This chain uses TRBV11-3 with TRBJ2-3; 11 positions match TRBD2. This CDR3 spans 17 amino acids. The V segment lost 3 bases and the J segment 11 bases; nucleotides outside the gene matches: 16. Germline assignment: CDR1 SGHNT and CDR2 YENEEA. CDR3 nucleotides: TGTGCCAGCAGCTTTTCCCCGACTAGCGGGATTCCCTCAAGGCAGTATTTT. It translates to CASSFSPTSGIPSRQYF.

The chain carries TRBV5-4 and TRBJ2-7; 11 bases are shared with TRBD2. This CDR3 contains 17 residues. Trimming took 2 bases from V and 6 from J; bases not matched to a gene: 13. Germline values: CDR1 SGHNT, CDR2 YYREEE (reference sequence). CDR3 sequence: CASSFPGVAGGSGEQYF. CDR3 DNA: TGTGCCAGCAGCTTCCCCGGAGTAGCGGGGGGGTCTGGCGAGCAGTACTTC.

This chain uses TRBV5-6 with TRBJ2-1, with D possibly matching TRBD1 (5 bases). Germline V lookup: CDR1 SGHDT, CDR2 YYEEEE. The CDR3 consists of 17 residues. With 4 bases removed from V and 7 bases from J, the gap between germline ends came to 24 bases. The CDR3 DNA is TGTGCCAGCAGCCCAGGCCCCAGCAGGGTTCTTGGGAATGAGCAGTTCTTC. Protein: CASSPGPSRVLGNEQFF.

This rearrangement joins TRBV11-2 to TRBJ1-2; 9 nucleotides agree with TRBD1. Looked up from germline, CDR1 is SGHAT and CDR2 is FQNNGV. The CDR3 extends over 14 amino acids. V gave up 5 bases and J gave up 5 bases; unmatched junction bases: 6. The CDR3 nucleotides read TGTGCCAGCAGCGTTCCGGGACAGGGTTATGGCTACACCTTC. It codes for CASSVPGQGYGYTF.